This is a list of T cell receptor beta chains from one sample in a study of T cells after yellow fever vaccination. TCRdb fed the 5' RACE reads into MiXCR, producing one record per CDR3 protein. The sample contains 310,000 or so distinct CDR3 sequences, approximately 7% of which appear only once. The sequencing here drew on PBMCs, taken 35 to 50 days after the first yellow fever vaccination. The receptor set was obtained from a man aged 18 to 30 who received the YFV17D yellow fever vaccine. The CDR3 runs from the conserved cysteine through the conserved F or W. Fields, in order: J gene, clone size, V gene, CDR3 length, D gene, CDR3 protein, CDR3 DNA. The D gene is left open where the match is weak. Clone size appears in some rows only: once, few, many, or a class for an expanded clone.

TRBJ2-3,NA,TRBV4-1,15,NA,CASSQAPGYTDTQYF,TGCGCCAGCAGCCAAGCGCCTGGATACACAGATACGCAGTATTTT
TRBJ2-5,NA,TRBV6-5,15,TRBD2,CASSYLAGYGETQYF,TGTGCCAGCAGTTACCTAGCGGGGTATGGAGAGACCCAGTACTTC
TRBJ2-5,many,TRBV7-2,15,TRBD1,CASSQDRGFRETQYF,TGTGCCAGCAGCCAGGACAGGGGGTTCAGAGAGACCCAGTACTTC
TRBJ2-7,NA,TRBV12-3/TRBV12-4,18,NA,CASTPERGGTGASYEQYF,TGTGCCAGCACTCCCGAGCGGGGAGGGACAGGCGCCTCCTACGAGCAGTACTTC
TRBJ2-3,many,TRBV10-3,16,TRBD2,CAIGQTSGGPPDTQYF,TGTGCCATCGGCCAGACTAGCGGGGGACCCCCAGATACGCAGTATTTT
TRBJ2-3,many,TRBV7-2,15,TRBD1,CASSLVGQGSDTQYF,TGTGCCAGCAGCTTAGTCGGACAGGGGTCAGATACGCAGTATTTT
TRBJ2-7,NA,TRBV5-1,15,TRBD2,CATRSAASGAYEQYF,TGCGCCACACGGTCGGCGGCTAGCGGGGCGTACGAGCAGTACTTC
TRBJ2-3,few,TRBV20-1,14,TRBD1,CSEKGAFGTDTQYF,TGCAGTGAGAAGGGGGCCTTCGGGACAGATACGCAGTATTTT
TRBJ2-1,few,TRBV20-1,14,NA,CSARSRDILNEQFF,TGCAGTGCTAGAAGCCGGGACATACTAAATGAGCAGTTCTTC
TRBJ1-2,few,TRBV20-1,14,NA,CSARDSRYLHGYTF,TGCAGTGCTCGAGACAGTCGATACCTACATGGCTACACCTTC
TRBJ1-1,few,TRBV5-4,15,TRBD1,CASSAPTGKSTEAFF,TGTGCCAGCAGCGCCCCGACAGGGAAGTCAACTGAAGCTTTCTTT
TRBJ2-1,many,TRBV20-1,15,TRBD2,CSALQLITGGNEQFF,TGCAGTGCTCTCCAACTCATTACGGGGGGCAATGAGCAGTTCTTC
TRBJ1-2,many,TRBV12-3/TRBV12-4,14,TRBD1,CASSAPGQGYGYTF,TGTGCCAGCAGTGCTCCGGGACAGGGCTATGGCTACACCTTC
TRBJ1-2,NA,TRBV12-3/TRBV12-4,13,NA,CASSSSQTYGYTF,TGTGCCAGCAGTTCGTCACAGACCTATGGCTACACCTTC
TRBJ1-6,few,TRBV9,15,NA,CASSAPGSYNSPLHF,TGTGCCAGCAGCGCCCCAGGGTCCTATAATTCACCCCTCCACTTT
TRBJ2-1,few,TRBV18,15,TRBD2,CASSPLLAGSHEQFF,TGTGCCAGCTCACCGCTACTAGCGGGGAGCCATGAGCAGTTCTTC
TRBJ1-5,NA,TRBV2,15,NA,CASSEDTAGNQPQHF,TGTGCCAGCAGTGAAGACACAGCGGGCAATCAGCCCCAGCATTTT
TRBJ2-1,few,TRBV15,15,TRBD1,CATSTESDRGLGQFF,TGTGCCACCAGCACCGAATCGGACAGGGGATTGGGGCAGTTCTTC
TRBJ2-2,NA,TRBV11-2,17,TRBD1,CASSLDTGGRNTGELFF,TGTGCCAGCAGCTTAGACACAGGGGGCCGGAACACCGGGGAGCTGTTTTTT
TRBJ1-1,few,TRBV5-5,15,NA,CASSRRSVGYTEAFF,TGTGCCAGCAGCCGCCGATCGGTAGGGTACACTGAAGCTTTCTTT
TRBJ2-2,few,TRBV5-6,14,NA,CASTLIPNTGELFF,TGTGCCAGCACCCTGATACCGAACACCGGGGAGCTGTTTTTT
TRBJ2-2,NA,TRBV20-1,15,TRBD2,CSARVGGANTGELFF,TGCAGTGCTAGAGTGGGGGGGGCGAACACCGGGGAGCTGTTTTTT
TRBJ1-5,many,TRBV5-1,13,NA,CASRGQPDQPQHF,TGCGCCAGCAGAGGGCAACCCGATCAGCCCCAGCATTTT
TRBJ1-2,NA,TRBV12-3/TRBV12-4,12,NA,CASSPVYYGYTF,TGTGCCAGCAGTCCGGTCTACTATGGCTACACCTTC
TRBJ1-1,NA,TRBV19,12,NA,CASITGWGEAFF,TGTGCCAGTATCACAGGATGGGGTGAAGCTTTCTTT
TRBJ2-5,NA,TRBV7-6,14,NA,CASSPYYGLETQYF,TGTGCCAGCAGCCCTTATTATGGATTAGAGACCCAGTACTTC
TRBJ2-2,few,TRBV29-1,14,NA,CSVELGRSTGELFF,TGCAGCGTTGAACTAGGGAGATCCACCGGGGAGCTGTTTTTT
TRBJ2-5,NA,TRBV10-3,13,NA,CATRGRHRETQYF,TGTGCCACCAGGGGAAGACACCGTGAGACCCAGTACTTC
TRBJ2-3,few,TRBV20-1,14,TRBD2,CSARDGSGGNTQYF,TGCAGTGCTAGAGATGGTAGCGGGGGAAATACGCAGTATTTT
TRBJ1-1,NA,TRBV19,16,TRBD1,CASSTPPGTGRTEAFF,TGTGCCAGTAGTACACCCCCCGGGACAGGGCGGACTGAAGCTTTCTTT
TRBJ2-5,few,TRBV7-2,16,TRBD2,CASSFNVPLAQETQYF,TGTGCCAGCAGCTTTAACGTCCCACTAGCGCAAGAGACCCAGTACTTC
TRBJ2-7,NA,TRBV12-3/TRBV12-4,13,TRBD1,CASSYQGAVEQYF,TGTGCCAGCAGTTACCAGGGGGCGGTGGAGCAGTACTTC
TRBJ2-5,many,TRBV9,13,TRBD1,CASRGQDQETQYF,TGTGCCAGCAGGGGACAGGACCAAGAGACCCAGTACTTC
TRBJ1-6,NA,TRBV4-3,17,NA,CASSQGLQRSVNSPLHF,TGCGCCAGCAGCCAAGGTCTCCAACGGTCGGTAAATTCACCCCTCCACTTT
TRBJ1-1,NA,TRBV6-1,13,NA,CASSETGLTEAFF,TGTGCCAGCAGTGAAACGGGGCTCACTGAAGCTTTCTTT
TRBJ2-3,few,TRBV29-1,16,TRBD2,CSVVASGGNLPDTQYF,TGCAGCGTCGTGGCTAGCGGGGGGAATCTACCGGATACGCAGTATTTT
TRBJ2-3,NA,TRBV5-4,16,TRBD2,CASTGGTSGESEEQYF,TGTGCCAGCACGGGGGGGACTAGCGGGGAGTCAGAAGAGCAGTATTTT
TRBJ1-6,few,TRBV7-2,15,NA,CASSLFGENNSPLHF,TGTGCCAGCAGCTTATTCGGGGAAAATAATTCACCCCTCCACTTT
TRBJ2-3,NA,TRBV12-3/TRBV12-4,17,NA,CASSFPVPDPESDTQYF,TGTGCCAGCAGTTTCCCCGTCCCTGACCCAGAGTCCGATACGCAGTATTTT
TRBJ2-7,few,TRBV7-2,14,TRBD2,CASSFGGGAEEQYF,TGTGCCAGCAGCTTTGGCGGGGGGGCGGAAGAGCAGTACTTC
TRBJ2-5,few,TRBV7-7,16,NA,CASSLVLKRYQETQYF,TGTGCTAGCAGCTTAGTCTTGAAGCGGTACCAAGAGACCCAGTACTTC
TRBJ1-1,many,TRBV29-1,11,NA,CSAHLNTEAFF,TGCAGCGCCCACTTGAACACTGAAGCTTTCTTT
TRBJ2-3,many,TRBV20-1,14,TRBD2,CSPSLAGAPGTQYF,TGCAGCCCCTCGCTAGCGGGGGCCCCTGGTACGCAGTATTTT